These T cell receptor beta chains were read from a single sample in a study of OX40 agonist ivuxolimab in advanced cancers. Generated by immunoSEQ multiplex PCR, the TCRdb table keeps only in-frame clones and is missing some. The sample has fewer than 95,000 clones; roughly 85% are singletons. Here the sequenced sample was CD4+ or CD8+ T cells sorted from blood, taken in a trial of the OX40 agonist ivuxolimab. These receptors were collected from an adult with an advanced solid tumor such as melanoma, head and neck, liver or kidney cancer. CDR3s include the opening cysteine and the closing phenylalanine or tryptophan. Some rows mark clone size as missing; the rest say once, few, many or name a class of expanded clone.

clone_size: -; v_call: TRBV11-2; j_call: TRBJ2-7; cdr3_aa: CASSSVRDRGRGEQYF
clone_size: -; v_call: TRBV6-6; j_call: TRBJ2-4; cdr3_aa: CASTPKSVAKNIQYF
clone_size: -; v_call: TRBV4-2; j_call: TRBJ2-2; cdr3_aa: CASSQDKTSGGRELFF
clone_size: -; v_call: TRBV4-3; j_call: TRBJ2-5; cdr3_aa: CASSQENRRQETQYF
clone_size: -; v_call: TRBV10-2; j_call: TRBJ1-5; cdr3_aa: CASSEPGANQPQHF
clone_size: once; v_call: TRBV29-1; j_call: TRBJ2-1; cdr3_aa: CSVASGGGWNEQFF
clone_size: once; v_call: TRBV30; j_call: TRBJ2-3; cdr3_aa: CAWSVGGVNTQYF
clone_size: -; v_call: TRBV4-2; j_call: TRBJ2-5; cdr3_aa: CASSQAGGGETQYF
clone_size: -; v_call: TRBV10-3; j_call: TRBJ2-2; cdr3_aa: CAITQGPNTGELFF
clone_size: -; v_call: TRBV9; j_call: TRBJ1-2; cdr3_aa: CASSVDDYGYTF
clone_size: once; v_call: TRBV6-6; j_call: TRBJ2-7; cdr3_aa: CASSPGTHSYEQYF
clone_size: -; v_call: TRBV19; j_call: TRBJ2-6; cdr3_aa: CASSPWETSGANVLTF
clone_size: -; v_call: TRBV4-2; j_call: TRBJ1-1; cdr3_aa: CASSQGQSNTEAFF
clone_size: -; v_call: TRBV9; j_call: TRBJ1-1; cdr3_aa: CASSPERTTEAFF
clone_size: -; v_call: TRBV11-2; j_call: TRBJ2-7; cdr3_aa: CASSLRGPSYEQYF
clone_size: -; v_call: TRBV7-9; j_call: TRBJ2-1; cdr3_aa: CASSLLAPEQFF
clone_size: -; v_call: TRBV4-3; j_call: TRBJ2-1; cdr3_aa: CASSQARGDRYNEQFF
clone_size: -; v_call: TRBV7-2; j_call: TRBJ1-6; cdr3_aa: CASSPTGGRAPLHF
clone_size: -; v_call: TRBV27; j_call: TRBJ2-5; cdr3_aa: CASTLRGTAQETQYF
clone_size: -; v_call: TRBV6-5; j_call: TRBJ1-1; cdr3_aa: CASSYSSQGAGTEAFF
clone_size: -; v_call: TRBV25-1; j_call: TRBJ2-7; cdr3_aa: CASRGVARGDRVIHEQYF
clone_size: -; v_call: TRBV4-1; j_call: TRBJ1-2; cdr3_aa: CASSQGQGARGYTF
clone_size: -; v_call: TRBV7-2; j_call: TRBJ1-1; cdr3_aa: CASSLVIGQNTEAFF
clone_size: few; v_call: TRBV2; j_call: TRBJ2-1; cdr3_aa: CASENTIGNEQFF
clone_size: -; v_call: TRBV9; j_call: TRBJ2-2; cdr3_aa: CASSVGLAGGRDTGELFF
clone_size: once; v_call: TRBV9; j_call: TRBJ2-2; cdr3_aa: CASSVDSSNTGELFF
clone_size: once; v_call: TRBV7-9; j_call: TRBJ2-1; cdr3_aa: CASSPAGTEALNEQFF
clone_size: -; v_call: TRBV30; j_call: TRBJ1-2; cdr3_aa: CAWSGPPRNYGYTF
clone_size: -; v_call: TRBV7-2; j_call: TRBJ1-1; cdr3_aa: CASSFDRGTEAFF
clone_size: -; v_call: TRBV11-2; j_call: TRBJ1-1; cdr3_aa: CASSLWRDLNTEAFF
clone_size: -; v_call: TRBV9; j_call: TRBJ2-2; cdr3_aa: CASSTLHGPGGELFF
clone_size: -; v_call: TRBV9; j_call: TRBJ2-3; cdr3_aa: CASSVGTRSDTQYF
clone_size: -; v_call: TRBV4-3; j_call: TRBJ2-1; cdr3_aa: CASSQDLIAGGPYNEQFF
clone_size: -; v_call: TRBV7-2; j_call: TRBJ1-2; cdr3_aa: CASSLKFVGRNEGYGYTF
clone_size: few; v_call: TRBV7-2; j_call: TRBJ1-5; cdr3_aa: CASSFSGAGNQPQHF
clone_size: -; v_call: TRBV6-5; j_call: TRBJ2-4; cdr3_aa: CASSHKRTGPNIQYF
clone_size: -; v_call: TRBV5-8; j_call: TRBJ2-2; cdr3_aa: CASSWARHVSPGELFF
clone_size: -; v_call: TRBV7-2; j_call: TRBJ1-5; cdr3_aa: CASSLGGQGARQPQHF
clone_size: -; v_call: TRBV6-1; j_call: TRBJ2-7; cdr3_aa: CASSVDQGGF
clone_size: -; v_call: TRBV4-1; j_call: TRBJ1-4; cdr3_aa: CASSPGIRKPNEKLFF
clone_size: few; v_call: TRBV30; j_call: TRBJ1-2; cdr3_aa: CAWKGAGSNYGYTF